This is a list of T cell receptor beta chains from one sample in a study of somatic mutations in cytotoxic T cells in rheumatoid arthritis. Sequencing was performed with immunoSEQ multiplex PCR; in TCRdb, only in-frame clones are kept and a portion is missing. Seen here are about 10,000 clones, over 75% observed once, and the top ten hold over 20%. The sample comprised CD8+ T cells sorted from blood. Receptor source: a man aged 45 to 65 in good health. The CDR3 runs from the conserved cysteine through the conserved F or W. A D gene is named only where the DNA matches it firmly. Clone size is shown for a subset of rows, as once, few, many or a class of expanded clone.

size: few; V: TRBV4-3; J: TRBJ1-6; D: TRBD1; DNA: TGCGCCAGCAGCCGCTTGACAGGGGGAAGCTCTTCACCCCTCCACTTT; CDR3: CASSRLTGGSSSPLHF
size: NA; V: TRBV19; J: TRBJ2-7; D: NA; DNA: TGTGCCAGTAGCTTCGGGAGAGCCTACGAGCAGTACTTC; CDR3: CASSFGRAYEQYF
size: NA; V: TRBV28; J: TRBJ2-3; D: NA; DNA: TGTGCCAGCAGTTTATGGAGGGATACGCAGTATTTT; CDR3: CASSLWRDTQYF
size: medium-sized; V: TRBV7-9; J: TRBJ2-7; D: TRBD1; DNA: TGTGCCAGCAGCTCTACCGGGACAGGGGCCTACGAGCAGTACTTC; CDR3: CASSSTGTGAYEQYF
size: NA; V: TRBV5-6; J: TRBJ2-5; D: TRBD1; DNA: TGTGCCAGCACTCGACAGGGAGTAGGTTTGGAGACCCAGTACTTC; CDR3: CASTRQGVGLETQYF
size: NA; V: TRBV30; J: TRBJ2-1; D: TRBD2; DNA: TGTGCCTGCCTTTTGGGGGGGGAGGGCCGTATCTACAATGAGCAGTTCTTC; CDR3: CACLLGGEGRIYNEQFF
size: NA; V: TRBV28; J: TRBJ2-1; D: TRBD1; DNA: TGTGCCAGCAGCGGCCTGGGACAGGGTGGCATCGATGAGCAGTTCTTC; CDR3: CASSGLGQGGIDEQFF
size: NA; V: TRBV9; J: TRBJ2-3; D: TRBD2; DNA: TGTGCCAGCAGCGCAGGACTAGCGGGAGGACGCACAGATACGCAGTATTTT; CDR3: CASSAGLAGGRTDTQYF
size: NA; V: TRBV4-2; J: TRBJ2-1; D: TRBD2; DNA: TGTGCCAGCAGCCAAGAGGCTAGCGGGGTCAATGAGCAGTTCTTC; CDR3: CASSQEASGVNEQFF
size: NA; V: TRBV6-5; J: TRBJ2-1; D: NA; DNA: TGTGCCAGCAGTTACGCGGGATTGGATGAGCAGTTCTTC; CDR3: CASSYAGLDEQFF
size: NA; V: TRBV9; J: TRBJ2-6; D: TRBD1; DNA: TGTGCCAGCAGCGTAGGAAGGGACAGATTTTCTGGGGCCAACGTCCTGACTTTC; CDR3: CASSVGRDRFSGANVLTF
size: few; V: TRBV23-1; J: TRBJ1-2; D: NA; DNA: TGCGCCAGCAGTCAACCGGACAAGAACTATGGCTACACCTTC; CDR3: CASSQPDKNYGYTF
size: NA; V: TRBV6-6; J: TRBJ2-7; D: NA; DNA: TGTGCCAGCAGTTACCCCAGGGCGGGGGCCAACGAGCAGTACTTC; CDR3: CASSYPRAGANEQYF
size: NA; V: TRBV10-2; J: TRBJ2-3; D: TRBD2; DNA: TGCGCCAGCCGAGAAAGCGGGGGGGCCTTATATACGCAGTATTTT; CDR3: CASRESGGALYTQYF
size: NA; V: TRBV11-2; J: TRBJ2-4; D: NA; DNA: TGTGCCAGCAGCTTCCAGAAAAACATTCAGTACTTC; CDR3: CASSFQKNIQYF
size: few; V: TRBV10-3; J: TRBJ2-6; D: NA; DNA: TGTGCCAGCAGTTTTCAGGGGACAAACGTCCTGACTTTC; CDR3: CASSFQGTNVLTF
size: NA; V: TRBV4-2; J: TRBJ2-7; D: TRBD2; DNA: TGTGCCAGCAGCCGACTCACTAGCGGGAGTTTGTCCGAGCAGTACTTC; CDR3: CASSRLTSGSLSEQYF
size: NA; V: TRBV7-2; J: TRBJ2-7; D: TRBD2; DNA: TGTGCCAGCAGCTTAAGACTAGCGGGGCACTACGAGCAGTACTTC; CDR3: CASSLRLAGHYEQYF
size: once; V: TRBV2; J: TRBJ2-1; D: NA; DNA: TGTGCCAGCAGTGATCGCTCAGAGCCCAACGCGGGGTTCTTC; CDR3: CASSDRSEPNAGFF
size: NA; V: TRBV27; J: TRBJ2-7; D: TRBD1; DNA: TGTGCCAGCAGTCCAAGTTTGGGGGACAGGGGAACCTACGAGCAGTACTTC; CDR3: CASSPSLGDRGTYEQYF
size: NA; V: TRBV7-3; J: TRBJ1-2; D: TRBD1; DNA: TGCGCCAGCAGCCAACTTGGACAGGCGGATGGCTACACCTTC; CDR3: CASSQLGQADGYTF
size: NA; V: TRBV4-2; J: TRBJ2-7; D: TRBD2; DNA: TGTGCCAGCAGCCTTGGACTAGGAGCCTACGAGCAGTACTTC; CDR3: CASSLGLGAYEQYF
size: NA; V: TRBV19; J: TRBJ2-2; D: NA; DNA: TGTGCCAGTAGTATAGACCGGCGGGCTAACACCGGGGAGCTGTTTTTT; CDR3: CASSIDRRANTGELFF
size: NA; V: TRBV4-2; J: TRBJ2-1; D: TRBD2; DNA: TGTGCCAGCAGCCAGGGGACTAGCGGGAAAATCCATGAGCAGTTCTTC; CDR3: CASSQGTSGKIHEQFF
size: NA; V: TRBV25-1; J: TRBJ1-2; D: TRBD1; DNA: TGTGCCAGCAGTGCAGGGGGCACTAGGTATGGCTACACCTTC; CDR3: CASSAGGTRYGYTF
size: NA; V: TRBV6-1; J: TRBJ1-1; D: NA; DNA: TGTGCCAGCAGTGAAGCGGGGGGACTCAGGGAGATTCCTGAAGCTTTCTTT; CDR3: CASSEAGGLREIPEAFF
size: large; V: TRBV2; J: TRBJ2-7; D: TRBD2; DNA: TGTGCCAGGGGGACTAGCGGGGCCACCTACGAGCAGTACTTC; CDR3: CARGTSGATYEQYF
size: NA; V: TRBV7-6; J: TRBJ2-1; D: NA; DNA: TGTGCCAGCAGGACGGGAAACTCCTACAATGAGCAGTTCTTC; CDR3: CASRTGNSYNEQFF
size: large; V: TRBV7-9; J: TRBJ2-1; D: TRBD2; DNA: TGTGCCAGCAGCCCCGGACTAGAGCGTGTTGATGAGCAGTTCTTC; CDR3: CASSPGLERVDEQFF
size: NA; V: TRBV28; J: TRBJ2-7; D: NA; DNA: TGTGCCAGCACCCCCCCCCGGGGGGAGCAGTACTTC; CDR3: CASTPPRGEQYF
size: NA; V: TRBV5-4; J: TRBJ2-3; D: TRBD2; DNA: TGTGCCAGCAGCTTGGGACCCCGGACTAGCGGGAGAGCGGATACGCAGTATTTT; CDR3: CASSLGPRTSGRADTQYF
size: NA; V: TRBV9; J: TRBJ1-4; D: TRBD1; DNA: TGTGCCAGCAGCCACGGACAGGGGGGGGAAAAACTGTTTTTT; CDR3: CASSHGQGGEKLFF
size: NA; V: TRBV28; J: TRBJ2-5; D: TRBD2; DNA: TGTGCCAGCAGTTTAATTATAGCGGGCGAACAAGAGACCCAGTACTTC; CDR3: CASSLIIAGEQETQYF
size: medium-sized; V: TRBV4-3; J: TRBJ2-3; D: TRBD2; DNA: TGCGCCAGCAGCCCCAGCTTAGCGGGAGGTGTAGATACGCAGTATTTT; CDR3: CASSPSLAGGVDTQYF
size: NA; V: TRBV6-5; J: TRBJ2-7; D: NA; DNA: TGTGCCAGCAGCCAGTCCTACGACAGGAGGTACGAGCAGTACTTC; CDR3: CASSQSYDRRYEQYF
size: NA; V: TRBV7-2; J: TRBJ1-1; D: NA; DNA: TGTGCCAGCAGCTTAGATCTGGTAGAGGGGGATAACTTTGAAGCTTTCTTT; CDR3: CASSLDLVEGDNFEAFF
size: NA; V: TRBV7-2; J: TRBJ2-5; D: NA; DNA: TGTGCCAGCAGCTTAGCTGTCCAGCGCCCGGGAGAGACCCAGTACTTC; CDR3: CASSLAVQRPGETQYF
size: NA; V: TRBV4-2; J: TRBJ1-1; D: NA; DNA: TGTGCCAGCAGCCAAGCTATAGTCGCCACTGAAGCTTTCTTT; CDR3: CASSQAIVATEAFF
size: NA; V: TRBV10-3; J: TRBJ2-3; D: TRBD2; DNA: TGTGCCGCGGCTCCGGGACTAGCGGGAGGGCCGAACACAGATACGCAGTATTTT; CDR3: CAAAPGLAGGPNTDTQYF
size: NA; V: TRBV4-3; J: TRBJ1-2; D: TRBD1; DNA: TGCGCCAGCAGCCAAGTTTGGACAGGGGAGGACGGGGGCTACACCTTC; CDR3: CASSQVWTGEDGGYTF
size: NA; V: TRBV30; J: TRBJ2-2; D: TRBD2; DNA: TGTGCCTGGAGTTCACTAGCGGGGGCCCCACCCGGGGAGCTGTTTTTT; CDR3: CAWSSLAGAPPGELFF
size: NA; V: TRBV5-1; J: TRBJ2-7; D: NA; DNA: TGCGCCAGCAGCTTGTCGGACAGAACCTACGAGCAGTACTTC; CDR3: CASSLSDRTYEQYF
size: NA; V: TRBV4-1; J: TRBJ1-5; D: NA; DNA: TGCGCCAGCAGCCAAGAGGGGCGTAATAGCAATCAGCCCCAGCATTTT; CDR3: CASSQEGRNSNQPQHF
size: NA; V: TRBV7-9; J: TRBJ2-7; D: NA; DNA: TGTGCCAGCAGTCAAGGAGGGTACGAGCAGTACTTC; CDR3: CASSQGGYEQYF
size: few; V: TRBV9; J: TRBJ2-5; D: TRBD1; DNA: TGTGCCAGCAGCCGAACAGGGGAACCCTCGGAGACCCAGTACTTC; CDR3: CASSRTGEPSETQYF
size: NA; V: TRBV18; J: TRBJ2-7; D: TRBD1; DNA: TGTGCCAGCTCACCGGCGCAGGGGGTCTACGAGCAGTACTTC; CDR3: CASSPAQGVYEQYF
size: NA; V: TRBV5-1; J: TRBJ1-1; D: NA; DNA: TGCGCCAGCAGCCCGCGACAGGTCGATACTGAAGCTTTCTTT; CDR3: CASSPRQVDTEAFF
size: medium-sized; V: TRBV7-9; J: TRBJ1-1; D: NA; DNA: TGTGCCAGCAGCTTAGGGGGACTTACGAACACTGAAGCTTTCTTT; CDR3: CASSLGGLTNTEAFF
size: NA; V: TRBV5-1; J: TRBJ2-2; D: TRBD2; DNA: TGCGCCAGCAGCTTGGGTCTAGCGGATAACACCGGGGAGCTGTTTTTT; CDR3: CASSLGLADNTGELFF
size: NA; V: TRBV4-1; J: TRBJ2-7; D: NA; DNA: TGCGCCAGCAGCCAAGGCGGGACAGTAGTGGGCTACGAGCAGTACTTC; CDR3: CASSQGGTVVGYEQYF
size: NA; V: TRBV18; J: TRBJ2-1; D: TRBD2; DNA: TGTGCCAGCTCACCATCAAGGGGGAATAGCGGGACCGGCTCCTACAATGAGCAGTTCTTC; CDR3: CASSPSRGNSGTGSYNEQFF
size: few; V: TRBV4-1; J: TRBJ1-1; D: NA; DNA: TGCGCCAGCAGCCAAGGACCATTCGGGTCTCTTAACACTGAAGCTTTCTTT; CDR3: CASSQGPFGSLNTEAFF
size: NA; V: TRBV14; J: TRBJ1-1; D: NA; DNA: TGTGCCAGCAGCCCCCGGGAGGGTGAGGTGAACACTGAAGCTTTCTTT; CDR3: CASSPREGEVNTEAFF